The 2 T cell receptor beta chains presented below share a single source sample, sequenced in a study of cytomegalovirus exposure and HLA in healthy donors. It was with 60 Vbeta and 13 Jbeta primers that the PCR ran. The protocol was immunoSEQ multiplex PCR, while the TCRdb copy is restricted to in-frame clones and leaves out a portion. The data show 85,000 to 120,000 clones, about 60% seen once. The sample was PBMCs. Receptors were obtained from a human donor in good health.

The chain is built from TRBV5-4 and TRBJ2-2; 9 nucleotides align to TRBD1. V lost 4 bases and J lost 3; bases outside the gene matches: 10. The CDR3 is made up of 17 amino acids. Germline V lookup: CDR1 SGHNT, CDR2 YYREEE (reference sequence). The DNA of the CDR3 is TGTGCCAGCAGCCGAACAGGGGGCCGAACCCACACCGGGGAGCTGTTTTTT. Translated: CASSRTGGRTHTGELFF.

This sequence joins TRBV7-9 and TRBJ2-5, with 7 bases aligning to TRBD2. Trimming took 4 bases from V and 5 from J; bases not matched to a gene: 16. CDR3 length: 17 residues. Germline values: CDR1 SEHNR, CDR2 FQNEAQ (reference sequence). The CDR3: CASSYSRGGQSKETQYF. CDR3 DNA sequence: TGTGCCAGCAGCTATTCTAGGGGAGGGCAGTCGAAGGAGACCCAGTACTTC.